A selection of T cell receptor beta chains follows, all from one sample in a study of cytomegalovirus exposure and HLA in healthy donors. Produced via immunoSEQ multiplex PCR; TCRdb's table is partial and in-frame only. Among roughly 330,000 clones listed, roughly nine tenths were seen once. The sequenced sample consisted of PBMCs. These receptors all come from a woman aged 25 to 39 in good health and CMV-seropositive. The CDR3 runs from the conserved cysteine through the conserved F or W. Clone size is given for some rows only: seen once, a few or many times, or a class if the clone is expanded.

J: TRBJ2-1
size: NA
V: TRBV4-3
CDR3: CASSLQGATSNNEQFF

J: TRBJ2-2
size: NA
V: TRBV9
CDR3: CASSVSGNTGELFF

J: TRBJ2-3
size: NA
V: TRBV4-1
CDR3: CASSQDGDRATDTQYF

J: TRBJ1-2
size: few
V: TRBV6-1
CDR3: CASSEAESYGYTF

J: TRBJ1-1
size: NA
V: TRBV11-2
CDR3: CASSPRQGASTEAFF

J: TRBJ1-5
size: NA
V: TRBV19
CDR3: CASSIGFANQPQHF

J: TRBJ1-1
size: NA
V: TRBV9
CDR3: CASSVGQAEAFF

J: TRBJ2-7
size: NA
V: TRBV7-2
CDR3: CASSLAAQGGYEQYF

J: TRBJ2-7
size: NA
V: TRBV6-1
CDR3: CASSEGYVFRMRSSYEQYF

J: TRBJ2-7
size: few
V: TRBV7-2
CDR3: CASSPSYEQYF

J: TRBJ1-1
size: NA
V: TRBV30
CDR3: CAWSAGVGIAEAFF

J: TRBJ2-3
size: NA
V: TRBV5-1
CDR3: CASSLRGVSTDTQYF

J: TRBJ2-7
size: NA
V: TRBV10-2
CDR3: CASSVSSSVAVSSYEQYF

J: TRBJ1-2
size: few
V: TRBV2
CDR3: CASRTDRVGANGYTF

J: TRBJ2-6
size: NA
V: TRBV27
CDR3: CASSSRGSGANVLTF

J: TRBJ2-3
size: NA
V: TRBV25-1
CDR3: CASREVTDTQYF

J: TRBJ2-2
size: few
V: TRBV18
CDR3: CASKPGHGTGELFF

J: TRBJ2-2
size: NA
V: TRBV6-6
CDR3: CASSYSYRANTGELFF

J: TRBJ2-7
size: NA
V: TRBV19
CDR3: CASSRIAGGIPYEQYF

J: TRBJ1-2
size: NA
V: TRBV5-1
CDR3: CASSQDGDYGYTF

J: TRBJ2-5
size: NA
V: TRBV27
CDR3: CACGTYASGTQYF

J: TRBJ1-1
size: NA
V: TRBV11-3
CDR3: CASSMTGATEAFF

J: TRBJ2-7
size: NA
V: TRBV5-1
CDR3: CASSLGRPSSYEQYF

J: TRBJ2-1
size: NA
V: TRBV5-1
CDR3: CASSPAGSSSYNEQFF

J: TRBJ1-1
size: NA
V: TRBV28
CDR3: CASSLSIEAEAFF

J: TRBJ1-2
size: NA
V: TRBV7-8
CDR3: CASSENESFNYGYTF

J: TRBJ1-4
size: once
V: TRBV27
CDR3: CASTEGQAADF

J: TRBJ2-5
size: NA
V: TRBV28
CDR3: CASGRTGGETQYF

J: TRBJ2-2
size: once
V: TRBV15
CDR3: CATSSRAGGPGGELFF

J: TRBJ1-2
size: NA
V: TRBV6-6
CDR3: CASRPTTGSSGYTF

J: TRBJ2-7
size: NA
V: TRBV7-2
CDR3: CASSLLAGGREQYF

J: TRBJ2-6
size: NA
V: TRBV27
CDR3: CASSLEIYSGANVLTF

J: TRBJ2-5
size: NA
V: TRBV5-6
CDR3: CASSLPGMTQETQYF

J: TRBJ1-4
size: NA
V: TRBV6-5
CDR3: CASRKRGGSEKLFF

J: TRBJ1-2
size: once
V: TRBV5-5
CDR3: CASSLGQVTPGYTF

J: TRBJ2-7
size: NA
V: TRBV19
CDR3: CASTTRTGKTEQYF

J: TRBJ1-1
size: few
V: TRBV9
CDR3: CASSVEERAEAFF

J: TRBJ1-5
size: NA
V: TRBV7-2
CDR3: CASSTTGRGQPQHF

J: TRBJ1-5
size: NA
V: TRBV12-5
CDR3: CASGLAIGEQVNQPQHF

J: TRBJ2-1
size: NA
V: TRBV5-6
CDR3: CAKGLAGVPEQFF

J: TRBJ1-2
size: NA
V: TRBV6-4
CDR3: CASSEPGQGNGYTF